Reported below is one T cell receptor (beta chain). Its antigen is undetermined. Sequence at one end of the junction differs from germline and may be a read error. TCRdb reanalysed the reads using MiXCR and keeps one entry per CDR3 protein. The sample gives approximately 910,000 distinct CDR3 sequences, around 30% of which show up once; roughly an eighth is in the top ten. The record originates from a study of T cell repertoires in cytomegalovirus infection. Study-wide results and caveats: Predominance within the ex vivo response was attributable to HLA-C-restricted CMV-specific TCR beta clonotypes. There were carriers of CMV plus the relevant HLA, and cumulative public TCR beta family frequency identified them.

This receptor was taken from a human donor in good health (CMV status not recorded). Some clones in this sample may be carry-over from other donors' samples. The sample in question was cultured CD8+ T cells from PBMCs, obtained from culture after CMV antigen stimulation.

CDR3 amino acids: CASSSPMSPGELFF. Here the CDR3 DNA reads TGTGCTAGCAGCTCCCCCATGAGCCCCGGGGAGTTGTTTTTT. The V and J genes are TRBV7-6 and TRBJ2-2; D is possibly TRBD2 (5 bases). CDR1 is SGHVS and CDR2 is FNYEAQ in the germline V gene. This CDR3 is built from 14 residues.